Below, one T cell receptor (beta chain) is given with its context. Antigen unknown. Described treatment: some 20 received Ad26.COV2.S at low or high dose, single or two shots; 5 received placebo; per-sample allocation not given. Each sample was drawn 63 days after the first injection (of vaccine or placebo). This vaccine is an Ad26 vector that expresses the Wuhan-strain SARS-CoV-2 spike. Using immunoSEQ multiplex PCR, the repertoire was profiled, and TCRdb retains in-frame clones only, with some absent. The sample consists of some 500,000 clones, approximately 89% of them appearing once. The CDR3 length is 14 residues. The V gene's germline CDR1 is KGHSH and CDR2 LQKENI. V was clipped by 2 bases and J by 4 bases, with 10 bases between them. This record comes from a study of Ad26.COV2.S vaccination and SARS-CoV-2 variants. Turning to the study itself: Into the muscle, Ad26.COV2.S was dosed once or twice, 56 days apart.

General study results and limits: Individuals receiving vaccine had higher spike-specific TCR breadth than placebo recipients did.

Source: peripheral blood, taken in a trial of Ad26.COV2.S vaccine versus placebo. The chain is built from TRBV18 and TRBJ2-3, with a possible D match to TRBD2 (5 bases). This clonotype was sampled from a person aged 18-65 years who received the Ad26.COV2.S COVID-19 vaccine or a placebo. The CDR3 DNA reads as TGTGCCAGCTCACCAGCTAGCACCTCAGATACGCAGTATTTT. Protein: CASSPASTSDTQYF.